The clone carrying this T cell receptor (beta chain) was seen a single time. The antigen is undetermined. Germline V gene data show CDR1 as SGDLS and CDR2 as YYNGEE. Trimming removed 4 bases from V and 3 bases from J; junction bases left unmatched: 14. The CDR3 spans 17 residues. These data are taken from a study of T cells in narcolepsy. Turning to the study itself: Healthy controls were enrolled alongside patients with narcolepsy type 1 or type 2.

Only in-frame clones appear in the TCRdb table, and some are missing; sequencing was by immunoSEQ multiplex PCR. The sample contains about 32,000 clones, under 85% of which appear only once. Study results and caveats: Same-patient CSF and blood CD4+ T cell clonotypes included HCRT-specific and TRIB2-specific autoreactive ones. Autoreactive clonotypes reportedly recurred in blood of same and different patients, not controls. Autoreactive clone sequences were missing from some blood memory CD4+ repertoires.

The chain is built from TRBV9 and TRBJ2-3, with 7 bases lining up with TRBD2. Sequencing used memory (CD45RA-) CD4+ T cells from blood. This clonotype was obtained from a human donor in good health. The CDR3 DNA reads as TGTGCCAGCAGCCCAGAGACTAGCCCTGATTGGACAGATACGCAGTATTTT. It codes for CASSPETSPDWTDTQYF.